The table lists the clone carrying this TCR beta chain with many counts. The antigen is undetermined. TCRdb recomputed calls from the RT-PCR reads with MiXCR, one row per CDR3 protein. The sample has roughly 160,000 distinct CDR3 sequences; 11% are singletons. The data belong to a study of response to subunit inactivated influenza vaccine. Overall study findings and caveats: Authors suggested each seasonal flu vaccination may recruit only limited numbers of new T cells.

Looked up from germline, CDR1 is LGHNA and CDR2 is YSLEER. After removal of 1 base from V and 7 bases from J, the junction contained 14 bases not matched to a gene. The CDR3 spans 18 residues. Sample: non-naive T cells sorted from PBMCs, taken about 6 weeks after vaccination. The rearrangement joins TRBV4-3 to TRBJ2-5; 11 bases are shared with TRBD2. This TCR was recovered from a man in his fifties who received an inactivated influenza vaccine. The CDR3 sequence: CASSQVLAGGSNKGTQYF. CDR3 bases: TGCGCCAGCAGCCAAGTTCTAGCGGGGGGTTCCAATAAAGGGACCCAGTACTTC.